The clone carrying this T cell receptor beta chain was observed many times. Its matching antigen is unknown. These data come from a study of T cell repertoires in cytomegalovirus infection. Study context: Through public TCR beta signatures, both CMV infection and matching HLA type were indicated.

CDR3 length: 20 residues. The V gene end was trimmed by 7 bases and the J gene end by 2 bases; junction bases not matched to a gene: 24. Germline V CDR1 and CDR2: SGHVS, FQNEAQ. TCRdb independently ran MiXCR on the reads; one entry per CDR3 protein. The sample consists of around 130,000 distinct CDR3 sequences, 20% to 30% of them appearing once. The chain carries TRBV7-8 and TRBJ2-5, with 8 bases that match TRBD1. The clonotype was recovered from a human donor in good health (CMV status not recorded). Some clones in this sample may be carry-over from other donors' samples. The sample taken for sequencing was PBMCs, sequenced either directly or after in vitro stimulation (not recorded which). The CDR3 spells CASIPSRMRQGRVRQETQYF. As DNA, the CDR3 is TGTGCCAGCATACCCTCTCGTATGAGACAGGGGAGAGTGAGGCAAGAGACCCAGTACTTC.